The entry that follows covers one T cell receptor beta chain sequence. Its antigen remains unidentified. V lost 1 base and J 3 bases, leaving 10 bases between the germline ends. The germline V gene encodes CDR1 SGHTA and CDR2 FQGNSA. The CDR3 totals 14 residues. The study reverse transcribed the entire isolated RNA, so it sequenced expressed TCRB transcripts. Clones were read by immunoSEQ multiplex PCR, and TCRdb kept only the in-frame ones, dropping some. The sample lists over 700,000 clones, around a sixth occurring once. This record belongs to a study of beta chain features in type 1 diabetes. Findings of the study overall: Naive, central memory and regulatory TCRB repertoires appeared more similar among patients than healthy donors.

The rearrangement uses TRBV7-2 and TRBJ2-7; a possible D gene is TRBD1 (5 bases). Sequenced: naive CD4+ T cells from blood. The clonotype comes from a woman between 18 and 29 years old in good health. The CDR3 loop reads CASSLGGRYYEQYF. CDR3 coding DNA: TGTGCCAGCAGCTTAGGGGGCCGGTACTACGAGCAGTACTTC.